Below are 14 T cell receptor beta chains sequenced from a single sample in a study of T-cell reconstitution after alpha-beta-depleted transplantation in children. Using unique molecular identifiers, the investigators prepared the TCRbeta library. TCRdb passed the PCR reads through MiXCR, listing each CDR3 protein once. The sample has about 1,000,000 distinct CDR3 sequences; under 30% are singletons. The sample in question was PBMCs, mostly from graft donor cells, obtained 360 days after TCRalphabeta/CD19-depleted stem cell transplant. These receptors originate from a boy less than two years old who had a stem cell transplant for SCID, so the T cells may come from the graft donor.

The rearrangement joins TRBV20-1 to TRBJ1-1; TRBD1 is a possible D gene (5 bases). The V end lost 6 bases, the J end lost 4 bases, and 12 bases lay between the germline ends. Germline assignment: CDR1 DFQATT and CDR2 SNEGSKA (reference sequence). This CDR3 is 12 amino acids long. The DNA for the CDR3 is TGCAGTGCGGCACAGGTTCGCACTGAAGCTTTCTTT. It encodes CSAAQVRTEAFF.

This clonotype was detected a few times. J is TRBJ2-3 and V is TRBV7-9; 7 nucleotides match TRBD2. Germline assignment: CDR1 SEHNR and CDR2 FQNEAQ (reference sequence). The V and J ends lost 5 bases and 4 bases, in that order; junction bases with no gene match: 15. CDR3 length: 17 residues. CDR3 bases: TGTGCCAGCAGCGATGCGGCTTCCAGCGGGGCTCCAGATACGCAGTATTTT. It yields the protein CASSDAASSGAPDTQYF.

This clonotype was observed a handful of times. The V gene is TRBV5-1, the J gene TRBJ2-1; D remains unclear. V shed 4 bases and J shed 7 bases, with 15 bases lying between them. CDR1 is SGHRS, CDR2 YFSETQ, per germline. The CDR3 consists of 14 residues. Here the CDR3 DNA reads TGCGCCAGCAGCCATAGGTTGCAGTGGAATGAGCAGTTCTTC. As protein: CASSHRLQWNEQFF.

V and J are TRBV6-5 and TRBJ1-1; D is possibly TRBD1 (6 bases). The CDR3 is 14 amino acids. Germline lookup yields CDR1 MNHEY and CDR2 SVGAGI. Trimming cost V 1 base and J 4 bases, with 10 bases left between them. This CDR3 reads CASSYFGTPTEAFF. In DNA, the CDR3 is TGTGCCAGCAGTTACTTCGGGACACCCACTGAAGCTTTCTTT.

The chain couples TRBV11-3 to TRBJ2-7; D perhaps matches TRBD1 (6 bases). The V and J ends lost 5 bases and 6 bases respectively, with 17 bases between them. This CDR3 region has 14 residues. Germline V CDR1 and CDR2: SGHNT, YENEEA. The CDR3 DNA is TGTGCCAGCAGCCTTGGGACATCTTTGGGCGAGCAGTACTTC. This encodes CASSLGTSLGEQYF.

This chain connects TRBV20-1 to TRBJ2-7; D is unclear. The CDR3 consists of 14 residues. From germline, CDR1 is DFQATT and CDR2 SNEGSKA (reference sequence). V lost 0 bases, J lost 3 bases, and 12 bases lay in between. The CDR3 bases are TGCAGTGCTAGAGATCGTTTGCGCTTCTACGAGCAGTACTTC. Its translation: CSARDRLRFYEQYF.

This chain links TRBV5-1 with TRBJ2-5; D remains ambiguous. The CDR3 contains 13 residues. Germline CDR1 and CDR2: SGHRS and YFSETQ. Trimming pared 5 bases from V and 5 bases from J, leaving 13 bases between. The CDR3 DNA reads as TGCGCCAGCAGGGCAGATGATCGGGAGACCCAGTACTTC. This translates into CASRADDRETQYF.

The chain is built from TRBV7-8 and TRBJ2-7; 8 nucleotides agree with TRBD1. Germline V gives CDR1 SGHVS, CDR2 FQNEAQ. The CDR3 runs to 15 residues. J lost 4 bases, V lost 5 bases, and 10 bases had no gene match. CDR3 loop: CASSRADRGQYEQYF. CDR3 DNA: TGTGCCAGCAGCCGAGCCGACAGGGGACAGTACGAGCAGTACTTC. The full variable domain, in which reference TRBV7-8 and TRBJ2-7 provide the parts outside the CDR3, is GAGVSQSPRYKVAKRGQDVALRCDPISGHVSLFWYQQALGQGPEFLTYFQNEAQLDKSGLPSDRFFAERPEGSVSTLKIQRTQQEDSAVYLCASSRADRGQYEQYFGPGTRLTVT.

The rearrangement links TRBV24-1 to TRBJ1-1, with 7 bases matching TRBD1. J lost 0 bases, V lost 0 bases, and 9 bases had no gene match. CDR1 is KGHDR and CDR2 is SFDVKD in the germline V gene. The CDR3 extends over 18 amino acids. CDR3 sequence reads: CATSDLVRDRNMNTEAFF. CDR3 nucleotide sequence: TGTGCCACCAGTGATTTGGTCCGGGACAGAAACATGAACACTGAAGCTTTCTTT.

This clonotype was observed a handful of times. The rearrangement links TRBV6-2 or TRBV6-3 to TRBJ2-6, with D perhaps TRBD2 (6 bases). CDR1 MNHEY and CDR2 SVGEGT come from the germline V gene. This CDR3 is 15 amino acids long. V dropped 7 bases and J dropped 0 bases, with 10 bases sitting between them. For the CDR3, the DNA is TGTGCCAGCAAACGGGAGAACTCTGGGGCCAACGTCCTGACTTTC. Encoded protein: CASKRENSGANVLTF.

This clonotype was picked up a small number of times. CDR3 DNA: TGTGCCAGCAGCGCCTACAGGGATTATGGCTACACCTTC. This encodes CASSAYRDYGYTF. This chain uses TRBV9 with TRBJ1-2; maybe TRBD1 (6 bases). CDR1 and CDR2 from the germline V gene are SGDLS and YYNGEE. This CDR3 comprises 13 residues. Trimming removed 3 bases at V and 5 bases at J, with 11 bases between. Variable domain in full (rest from reference TRBV9 and TRBJ1-2): DSGVTQTPKHLITATGQRVTLRCSPRSGDLSVYWYQQSLDQGLQFLIQYYNGEERAKGNILERFSAQQFPDLHSELNLSSLELGDSALYFCASSAYRDYGYTFGSGTRLTVV.

The V call is TRBV12-3 or TRBV12-4, the J call TRBJ1-4; 7 bases line up with TRBD1. This CDR3 spans 13 amino acids. The ends lost 9 bases at V and 4 bases at J; junction bases unmatched: 5. The CDR3 DNA is TGTGCCAGTCGGGACAGCCGTAATGAAAAACTGTTTTTT. This encodes CASRDSRNEKLFF.

For the CDR3, the DNA is TGTGCCAGTAGTCAGGGGGATTGGACTGAAGCTTTCTTT. This codes for CASSQGDWTEAFF. The chain joins TRBV19 to TRBJ1-1; TRBD1 aligns across 7 bases. Germline V gives CDR1 LNHDA, CDR2 SQIVND (reference sequence). CDR3 length: 13 residues. The V and J ends lost 5 bases and 5 bases, in that order; junction bases with no gene match: 5.

This clonotype has a handful of counts. The gene calls are TRBV7-6 and TRBJ2-1, with 9 bases matching TRBD2. The J segment lost 6 bases and the V segment lost 2 bases, leaving 14 bases of the junction unmatched. The germline CDR1 and CDR2 sequences are SGHVS and FNYEAQ. This CDR3 has 18 amino acids. The CDR3 is CASSLLAGGLRLVNEQFF. The CDR3 nucleotides are TGTGCCAGCAGCTTATTGGCGGGGGGGCTTCGATTGGTCAATGAGCAGTTCTTC.